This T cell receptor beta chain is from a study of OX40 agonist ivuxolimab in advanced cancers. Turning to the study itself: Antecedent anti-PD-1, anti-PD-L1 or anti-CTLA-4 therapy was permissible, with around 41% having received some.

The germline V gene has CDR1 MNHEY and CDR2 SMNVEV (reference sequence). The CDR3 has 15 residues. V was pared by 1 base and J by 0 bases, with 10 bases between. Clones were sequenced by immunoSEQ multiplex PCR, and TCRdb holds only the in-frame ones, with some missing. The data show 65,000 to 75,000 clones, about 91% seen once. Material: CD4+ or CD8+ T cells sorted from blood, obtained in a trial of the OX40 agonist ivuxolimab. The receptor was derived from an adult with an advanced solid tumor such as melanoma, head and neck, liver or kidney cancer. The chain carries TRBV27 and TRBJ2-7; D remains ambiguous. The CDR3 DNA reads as TGTGCCAGCAGTTTATACCCTTCGAGCTCCTACGAGCAGTACTTC. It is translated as CASSLYPSSSYEQYF.